What follows is one TCR beta chain and its context. A history of autoimmune disease or systemic immunosuppression excluded patients. This sample stems from a study of OX40 agonist ivuxolimab in advanced cancers. Sequencing used immunoSEQ multiplex PCR; TCRdb keeps in-frame clones, though not all of them. The sample records fewer than 25,000 clones, approximately 88% being singletons. The clonotype originates from an adult with an advanced solid tumor such as melanoma, head and neck, liver or kidney cancer. The sequencing used CD4+ or CD8+ T cells sorted from blood, collected in a trial of the OX40 agonist ivuxolimab.

The CDR3 bases are TGTGCCAGCAGTTTACGACAGGGTGACACTGAAGCTTTCTTT. It specifies CASSLRQGDTEAFF. The gene calls are TRBV27 and TRBJ1-1; TRBD1 aligns across 7 bases. Germline lookup yields CDR1 MNHEY and CDR2 SMNVEV (reference sequence). This CDR3 is built from 14 residues. V gave up 2 bases and J gave up 3 bases; unmatched junction bases: 3.